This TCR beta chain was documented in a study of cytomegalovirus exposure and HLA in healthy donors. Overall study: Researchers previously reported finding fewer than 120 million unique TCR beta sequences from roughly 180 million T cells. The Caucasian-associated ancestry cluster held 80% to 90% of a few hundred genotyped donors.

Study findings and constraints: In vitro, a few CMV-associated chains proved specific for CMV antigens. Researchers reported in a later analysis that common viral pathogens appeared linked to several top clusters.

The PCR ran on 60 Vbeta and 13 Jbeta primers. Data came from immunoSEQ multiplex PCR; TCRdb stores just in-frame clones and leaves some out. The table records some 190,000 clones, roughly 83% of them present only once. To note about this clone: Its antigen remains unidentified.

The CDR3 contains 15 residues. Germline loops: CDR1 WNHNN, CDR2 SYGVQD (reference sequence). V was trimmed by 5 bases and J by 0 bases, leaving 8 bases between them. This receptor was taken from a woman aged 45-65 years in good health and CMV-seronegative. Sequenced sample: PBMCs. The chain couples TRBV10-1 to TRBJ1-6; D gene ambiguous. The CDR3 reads CASSRTTSYNSPLHF. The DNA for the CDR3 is TGCGCCAGCAGTCGAACTACCTCCTATAATTCACCCCTCCACTTT.